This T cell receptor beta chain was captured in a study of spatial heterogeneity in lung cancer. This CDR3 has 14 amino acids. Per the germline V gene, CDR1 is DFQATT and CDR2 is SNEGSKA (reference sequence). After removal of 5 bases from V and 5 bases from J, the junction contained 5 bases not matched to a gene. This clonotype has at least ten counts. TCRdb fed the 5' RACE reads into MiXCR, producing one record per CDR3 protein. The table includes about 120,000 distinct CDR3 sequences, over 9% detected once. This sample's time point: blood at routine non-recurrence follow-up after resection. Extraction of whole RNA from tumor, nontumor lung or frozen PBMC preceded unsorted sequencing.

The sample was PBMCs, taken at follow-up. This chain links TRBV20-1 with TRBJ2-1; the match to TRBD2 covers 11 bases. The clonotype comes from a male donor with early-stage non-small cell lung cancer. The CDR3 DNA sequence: TGCAGTGCTTTCCTAGCGGGGGGTCACAATGAGCAGTTCTTC. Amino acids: CSAFLAGGHNEQFF.